The 32 T cell receptor beta chains given below trace back to one sample, sequenced in a study of glioma-infiltrating T cells after dendritic cell vaccination. As to time point: after dendritic cell vaccination, including at tumor progression/relapse. Profiled with immunoSEQ multiplex PCR; TCRdb holds only in-frame clones, not every one. The sample shows 55,000 to 75,000 clones, just under 85% of them seen only once. The sequences come from blood, collected after dendritic cell vaccination. These TCRs come from a human donor with glioblastoma.

The chain carries TRBV7-9 and TRBJ1-1; unclear D gene. Trimming pared 1 base from V and 11 bases from J, leaving 14 bases between. The CDR3 totals 13 residues. In germline, CDR1 is SEHNR, CDR2 FQNEAQ (reference sequence). CDR3: CASSLDLGESAFF. The CDR3 DNA follows: TGTGCCAGCAGCTTAGATCTGGGAGAGAGTGCTTTCTTT.

This chain connects TRBV7-6 to TRBJ1-2; 7 bases align to TRBD1. V shed 6 bases and J 7 bases; nucleotides not matched to a gene: 8. CDR1 is SGHVS, CDR2 FNYEAQ, per germline. CDR3 size: 13 residues. The CDR3 sequence is CASSRDRVTGYTF. DNA of the CDR3: TGTGCCAGCAGTCGTGACAGGGTTACTGGCTACACCTTC.

Of note for this clone: Other DNA sequences in this specimen translate into the identical CDR3. The CDR3 sequence is CASSLQGNYGYTF. In DNA form, the CDR3 reads TGTGCCAGCAGTTTACAGGGTAACTATGGCTACACCTTC. This chain links TRBV7-9 with TRBJ1-2; D possibly corresponds to TRBD1 (6 bases). The V end lost 6 bases, the J end lost 1 base, and 9 bases lay between the germline ends. The CDR3 totals 13 residues. From germline, CDR1 is SEHNR and CDR2 FQNEAQ (reference sequence).

V gene TRBV6-6 combines with J gene TRBJ1-6; unclear D gene. With 7 bases removed from V and 4 bases from J, the gap between germline ends came to 11 bases. Looked up from germline, CDR1 is MNHNY and CDR2 is SVGAGI (reference sequence). This CDR3 region has 14 residues. The CDR3 DNA sequence: TGTGCCAGCACAATCCCAGGTTATAATTCACCCCTCCACTTT. This translates into CASTIPGYNSPLHF.

The chain recombines TRBV5-6 with TRBJ2-1; D might be TRBD2 (7 bases). V dropped 0 bases and J dropped 8 bases, with 18 bases sitting between them. CDR3 length: 16 residues. Germline assignment: CDR1 SGHDT and CDR2 YYEEEE. CDR3 sequence: CASSLVGGRAGYEQFF. The CDR3 DNA follows: TGTGCCAGCAGCTTGGTCGGGGGGCGGGCGGGCTATGAGCAGTTCTTC.

This clone was detected only a few times. The V gene is TRBV29-1, the J gene TRBJ2-3, with TRBD1 as a possible D gene (6 bases). Germline-derived CDR1 and CDR2 are SQVTM and ANQGSEA. This CDR3 region has 12 residues. The ends were cut back, 6 bases at V and 5 bases at J, with 12 bases in the middle. CDR3 in DNA: TGCAGCGTGGGGGACACAGGAGATACGCAGTATTTT. It codes for CSVGDTGDTQYF.

The table lists this clone with many counts. This chain joins TRBV19 and TRBJ2-3; tentative D call: TRBD1 (5 bases). The CDR3 contains 12 residues. Per germline, CDR1 LNHDA and CDR2 SQIVND (reference sequence). The V gene lost 8 bases and the J gene lost 5 bases, with 11 bases spanning the gap. Here the CDR3 DNA reads TGTGCCAGTGGGGCGCGCTTAGATACGCAGTATTTT. This encodes CASGARLDTQYF.

This chain uses TRBV18 with TRBJ1-6; 7 bases map to TRBD1. The CDR3 loop spans 16 amino acids. Germline loops: CDR1 KGHSH, CDR2 LQKENI. The J segment lost 6 bases and the V segment lost 3 bases, leaving 8 bases of the junction unmatched. The CDR3 region is CASSPTGDRLNSPLHF. The CDR3 region has the DNA TGTGCCAGCTCACCCACGGGGGACAGACTTAATTCACCCCTCCACTTT.

This clone was counted once. The chain uses TRBV19 and TRBJ2-5; 8 nucleotides line up with TRBD2. Trimming took 4 bases from V and 1 from J; bases not matched to a gene: 5. The germline CDR1 and CDR2 sequences are LNHDA and SQIVND (reference sequence). CDR3 length: 15 residues. For the CDR3, the DNA is TGTGCCAGTAGTACCCCTACTAGCGGCCAAGAGACCCAGTACTTC. This codes for CASSTPTSGQETQYF. The complete variable domain, with remaining parts taken from reference TRBV19 and TRBJ2-5, reads DGGITQSPKYLFRKEGQNVTLSCEQNLNHDAMYWYRQDPGQGLRLIYYSQIVNDFQKGDIAEGYSVSREKKESFPLTVTSAQKNPTAFYLCASSTPTSGQETQYFGPGTRLLVL.

This chain joins TRBV6-6 and TRBJ2-7, with 8 bases matching TRBD1. Germline loops: CDR1 MNHNY, CDR2 SVGAGI (reference sequence). V dropped 6 bases and J dropped 0; count of bases not matched to a gene: 4. The CDR3 spans 14 residues. CDR3 DNA: TGTGCCAGCAGATCGGGACAGGTCTCCTACGAGCAGTACTTC. Protein: CASRSGQVSYEQYF.

The chain links TRBV2 to TRBJ2-5; 8 bases align to TRBD1. Near its end, the DNA agrees better with TRBJ2-7, so the J call may be wrong. CDR3 length equals 17 residues. Germline-derived CDR1 and CDR2 are SNHLY and FYNNEI. The CDR3 loop is CASSGGARRTGSYEQYF. Here the CDR3 DNA reads TGTGCCAGCAGTGGCGGCGCTCGCAGGACAGGGAGCTACGAGCAGTACTTC.

This chain uses TRBV30 with TRBJ2-7, with 7 bases fitting TRBD1. With 8 bases clipped from V and 2 bases from J, the junction kept 9 bases outside the gene matches. From germline, CDR1 is GTSNPN and CDR2 SVGIG (reference sequence). The CDR3 loop spans 13 amino acids. As DNA, the CDR3 is TGTGCCGGCTGCCGGGACAGAACCTACGAGCAGTACTTC. Its translation is CAGCRDRTYEQYF. The variable domain in full, with the rest retrieved from reference TRBV30 and TRBJ2-7, is SQTIHQWPATLVQPVGSPLSLECTVEGTSNPNLYWYRQAAGRGLQLLFYSVGIGQISSEVPQNLSASRPQDRQFILSSKKLLLSDSGFYLCAGCRDRTYEQYFGPGTRLTVT.

CDR3 nucleotides: TGCGCCAGCAGCCAAGAGGAGGCCGGGGAGCTGTTTTTT. Its protein is CASSQEEAGELFF. The chain combines TRBV4-3 with TRBJ2-2; weak D call: TRBD2 (5 bases). This CDR3 region has 13 residues. CDR1 and CDR2 (germline): LGHNA, YSLEER. Trimming removed 0 bases from V and 6 bases from J, with 5 bases in between.

In DNA, the CDR3 is TGTGCCAGCAGCTTAGGGACAGGGGCGTCTAATTCACCCCTCCACTTT. Translation gives CASSLGTGASNSPLHF. V gene TRBV5-6 combines with J gene TRBJ1-6; 10 bases agree with TRBD1. CDR1 and CDR2 from the germline V gene are SGHDT and YYEEEE. This CDR3 has 16 residues. V shed 2 bases and J 6 bases; nucleotides not matched to a gene: 5.

V is TRBV5-1 and J is TRBJ1-2; 9 nucleotides line up with TRBD1. The CDR3 is 13 residues long. V lost 6 bases to trimming and J lost 6 bases; unmatched junction nucleotides: 6. Germline V gene data show CDR1 as SGHRS and CDR2 as YFSETQ. CDR3 nucleotide sequence: TGCGCCAGCATGTTAGGACAGGGGAATGGCTACACCTTC. This sequence encodes CASMLGQGNGYTF.

J is TRBJ1-6 and V is TRBV30; D not resolved. This CDR3 contains 13 residues. Germline V gene lookup returns CDR1 GTSNPN and CDR2 SVGIG (reference sequence). Trimming pared 3 bases from V and 9 bases from J, leaving 12 bases between. CDR3 DNA: TGTGCCTGGAGGATAAAGGGAGTTTCACCCCTCCACTTT. It translates to CAWRIKGVSPLHF. The variable domain in full, with the rest retrieved from reference TRBV30 and TRBJ1-6, is SQTIHQWPATLVQPVGSPLSLECTVEGTSNPNLYWYRQAAGRGLQLLFYSVGIGQISSEVPQNLSASRPQDRQFILSSKKLLLSDSGFYLCAWRIKGVSPLHFGNGTRLTVT.

This sequence joins TRBV7-8 and TRBJ2-2, with 13 bases matching TRBD2. This CDR3 contains 19 residues. Trimming at V came to 1 base and at J to 1 base, leaving 6 bases not matched to a gene. Germline CDR1 is SGHVS and CDR2 is FQNEAQ. The chain's CDR3 is CASSLGTSGGLQNTGELFF. CDR3 DNA: TGTGCCAGCAGCTTAGGGACTAGCGGGGGCCTTCAGAACACCGGGGAGCTGTTTTTT.

The rearrangement links TRBV14 to TRBJ1-1; D gene unclear. This CDR3 contains 16 residues. Looked up from germline, CDR1 is SGHDN and CDR2 is FVKESK. Trimming cost V 0 bases and J 0 bases, with 11 bases left between them. This chain's CDR3 is CASSQDRSSLNTEAFF. The CDR3 nucleotides read TGTGCCAGCAGCCAAGATCGTTCCAGTTTGAACACTGAAGCTTTCTTT. Full variable domain (remainder filled in from reference TRBV14 and TRBJ1-1): EAGVTQFPSHSVIEKGQTVTLRCDPISGHDNLYWYRRVMGKEIKFLLHFVKESKQDESGMPNNRFLAERTGGTYSTLKVQPAELEDSGVYFCASSQDRSSLNTEAFFGQGTRLTVV.

This sequence joins TRBV5-1 and TRBJ2-3, with 7 bases identical to TRBD2. This CDR3 spans 14 amino acids. The V and J ends lost 0 bases and 7 bases, in that order; junction bases with no gene match: 5. CDR1 and CDR2 (germline): SGHRS, YFSETQ. The CDR3 bases are TGCGCCAGCAGCTTGGTAGGGGAGGGGAATACGCAGTATTTT. Encoded protein: CASSLVGEGNTQYF.

The J gene is TRBJ2-3, the V gene TRBV9; tentatively, D is TRBD2 (6 bases). This CDR3 is 16 amino acids long. V was shortened by 0 bases and J by 1 base, with 12 bases between the two germline ends. The germline V gene has CDR1 SGDLS and CDR2 YYNGEE. CDR3 coding DNA: TGTGCCAGCAGCGTAGCGCGGGGCCCTGGCACAGATACGCAGTATTTT. This gives the protein CASSVARGPGTDTQYF. The complete variable domain, with remaining parts taken from reference TRBV9 and TRBJ2-3, reads DSGVTQTPKHLITATGQRVTLRCSPRSGDLSVYWYQQSLDQGLQFLIQYYNGEERAKGNILERFSAQQFPDLHSELNLSSLELGDSALYFCASSVARGPGTDTQYFGPGTRLTVL.

This chain joins TRBV7-9 and TRBJ2-5; possibly TRBD1 for D (5 bases). V gave up 1 base and J gave up 1 base, with 13 bases separating them. CDR3 length: 16 amino acids. Germline V gene data show CDR1 as SEHNR and CDR2 as FQNEAQ (reference sequence). In DNA, the CDR3 is TGTGCCAGCAGCTTAGGTTCGACAGCCTTCCAAGAGACCCAGTACTTC. This translates into CASSLGSTAFQETQYF.

J is TRBJ2-1 and V is TRBV27, with D perhaps matching TRBD1 (5 bases). Trimming stripped 8 bases from V and 9 bases from J, with 11 bases between. This CDR3 comprises 11 residues. Germline V CDR1 and CDR2: MNHEY, SMNVEV (reference sequence). CDR3 sequence: CASGYGAEQFF. DNA of the CDR3: TGTGCCAGCGGGTATGGGGCTGAGCAGTTCTTC.

V usage is TRBV5-1 and J usage is TRBJ1-2; 7 bases align to TRBD1. The CDR3 spans 16 residues. The germline V gene encodes CDR1 SGHRS and CDR2 YFSETQ. V lost 3 bases, J lost 2 bases, and 10 bases stayed unmatched. Here the CDR3 reads CASSSAGTEGNYGYTF. Here the CDR3 DNA reads TGCGCCAGCAGCTCAGCCGGGACAGAAGGCAACTATGGCTACACCTTC.

The V and J genes are TRBV6-1 and TRBJ1-5; D possibly corresponds to TRBD1 (6 bases). CDR3 size: 15 residues. Germline V gene lookup returns CDR1 MNHNS and CDR2 SASEGT. V lost 5 bases, J lost 1 base, and 12 bases lay in between. CDR3 residues: CASSKNRDSNQPQHF. CDR3 bases: TGTGCCAGCAGTAAAAACAGGGACAGCAATCAGCCCCAGCATTTT.

The V and J genes are TRBV9 and TRBJ2-7; a weak D match, TRBD1 (5 bases). CDR1 and CDR2 (germline): SGDLS, YYNGEE. The CDR3 spans 14 residues. V was shortened by 0 bases and J by 2 bases, with 9 bases between the two germline ends. CDR3 loop: CASSVEGQAYEQYF. CDR3 sequence (DNA): TGTGCCAGCAGCGTAGAAGGACAAGCCTACGAGCAGTACTTC. Full variable domain (remainder filled in from reference TRBV9 and TRBJ2-7): DSGVTQTPKHLITATGQRVTLRCSPRSGDLSVYWYQQSLDQGLQFLIQYYNGEERAKGNILERFSAQQFPDLHSELNLSSLELGDSALYFCASSVEGQAYEQYFGPGTRLTVT.

The DNA of the CDR3 is TGTGCCAGCAGTCCGGCAACGGGGAGCTCCTACAATGAGCAGTTCTTC. Protein product: CASSPATGSSYNEQFF. V usage is TRBV11-2 and J usage is TRBJ2-1; a weak D match, TRBD2 (5 bases). Germline lookup yields CDR1 SGHAT and CDR2 FQNNGV. V was clipped by 6 bases and J by 0 bases, with 15 bases between them. The CDR3 is 16 amino acids.

The genes are TRBV6-6 and TRBJ2-1, with 9 bases aligning to TRBD1. Germline CDR1 MNHNY, CDR2 SVGAGI (reference sequence). This CDR3 has 14 residues. V shed 10 bases and J 7 bases; nucleotides not matched to a gene: 11. The CDR3 nucleotides read TGTGCCACCCGCCAGGGACAGGGCTTAAATGAGCAGTTCTTC. Protein sequence: CATRQGQGLNEQFF.

The chain combines TRBV29-1 with TRBJ1-6; D remains ambiguous. V dropped 4 bases and J dropped 5 bases, with 9 bases sitting between them. CDR3 length: 13 residues. Germline CDR1 SQVTM, CDR2 ANQGSEA. The CDR3 nucleotides are TGCAGCGTTGGGTACGGGAATAATTCACCCCTCCACTTT. It specifies CSVGYGNNSPLHF.

The chain links TRBV7-3 to TRBJ2-2, with D unclear. With 1 base removed from V and 6 bases from J, the gap between germline ends came to 9 bases. Germline loops: CDR1 SGHTA, CDR2 FQGTGA. The CDR3 runs 14 residues. CDR3 bases: TGTGCCAGCAGCTTAAATCCGCGGTCCGGGGAGCTGTTTTTT. Encoded protein: CASSLNPRSGELFF.

Concerning this clone itself: Other DNA sequences in the same sample also yield this CDR3. The DNA for the CDR3 is TGTGCCAGCAGCCACACCAGCAGGGGGCCCTATAATTCACCCCTCCACTTT. Protein: CASSHTSRGPYNSPLHF. The chain has TRBV5-6 and TRBJ1-6, with TRBD1 matching over 8 bases. CDR3 length equals 17 residues. With 4 bases clipped from V and 2 bases from J, the junction kept 8 bases outside the gene matches. The germline V gene encodes CDR1 SGHDT and CDR2 YYEEEE. Full variable domain (missing parts from reference TRBV5-6 and TRBJ1-6): DAGVTQSPTHLIKTRGQQVTLRCSPKSGHDTVSWYQQALGQGPQFIFQYYEEEERQRGNFPDRFSGHQFPNYSSELNVNALLLGDSALYLCASSHTSRGPYNSPLHFGNGTRLTVT.

This clone appeared a single time. The chain couples TRBV19 to TRBJ1-1; 10 bases map to TRBD1. Germline lookup yields CDR1 LNHDA and CDR2 SQIVND (reference sequence). The J segment lost 5 bases and the V segment lost 1 base, leaving 4 bases of the junction unmatched. There are 15 residues in the CDR3. The CDR3 region has the DNA TGTGCCAGTAGTATAGGGGGACAGGGGAATACTGAAGCTTTCTTT. Translation gives CASSIGGQGNTEAFF.

V is TRBV4-1 and J is TRBJ2-1, with 10 nucleotides matching TRBD2. The J segment lost 5 bases and the V segment lost 5 bases, leaving 3 bases of the junction unmatched. Per germline, CDR1 MGHRA and CDR2 YSYEKL. The CDR3 runs to 14 residues. The CDR3 reads CASSFSGGNNEQFF. CDR3 DNA: TGCGCCAGCAGCTTTAGCGGGGGGAACAATGAGCAGTTCTTC.